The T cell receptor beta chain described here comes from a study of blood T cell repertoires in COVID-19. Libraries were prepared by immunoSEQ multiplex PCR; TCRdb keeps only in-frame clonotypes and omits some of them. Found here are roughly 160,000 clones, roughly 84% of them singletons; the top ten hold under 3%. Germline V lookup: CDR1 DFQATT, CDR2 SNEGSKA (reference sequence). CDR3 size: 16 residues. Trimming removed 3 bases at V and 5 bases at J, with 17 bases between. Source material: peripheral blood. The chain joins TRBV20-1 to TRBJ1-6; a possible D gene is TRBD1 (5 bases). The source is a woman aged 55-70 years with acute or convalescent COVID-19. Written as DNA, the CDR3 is TGCAGTGCTAGTCCCGGGGGGGGACGAGATAATTCACCCCTCCACTTT. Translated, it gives CSASPGGGRDNSPLHF.